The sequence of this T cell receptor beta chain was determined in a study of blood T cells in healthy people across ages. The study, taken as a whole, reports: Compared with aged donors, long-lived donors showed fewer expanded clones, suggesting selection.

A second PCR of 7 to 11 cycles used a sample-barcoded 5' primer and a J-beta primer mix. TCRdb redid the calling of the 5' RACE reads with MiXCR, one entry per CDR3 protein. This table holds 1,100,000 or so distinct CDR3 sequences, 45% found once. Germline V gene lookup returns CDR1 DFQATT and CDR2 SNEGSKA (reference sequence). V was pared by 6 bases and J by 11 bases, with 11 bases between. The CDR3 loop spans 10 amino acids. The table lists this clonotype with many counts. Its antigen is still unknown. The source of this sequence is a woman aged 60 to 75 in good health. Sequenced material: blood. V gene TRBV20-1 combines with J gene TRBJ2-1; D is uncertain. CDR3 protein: CSATGTKQFF. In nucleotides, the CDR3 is TGCAGTGCAACCGGAACCAAGCAGTTCTTC.